This T cell receptor (beta chain) derives from a study of T-cell memory formation after mild COVID-19. This clonotype was observed a handful of times. Its specificity is unknown. General study results and limits: Clones contracting across day 15 to 85 had a balanced CD4/CD8 profile; later expanding clones leaned CD4+.

Germline assignment: CDR1 MNHEY and CDR2 SVGAGI. V lost 2 bases to trimming and J lost 5 bases, with 9 bases between them. This CDR3 spans 14 amino acids. TCRdb independently ran MiXCR on the 5' RACE reads; one entry per CDR3 protein. In the table there are around 390,000 distinct CDR3 sequences, about 15% of which are singletons. Sequencing input: PBMCs or a T cell subset sorted from them (not recorded which). The chain combines TRBV6-5 with TRBJ2-2; unclear D gene. This receptor was taken from a man aged 18 to 35 who had mild COVID-19 (a few samples of this study predate the infection). Cell type and time point are not known. CDR3: CASSYVMNTGELFF. In nucleotides, the CDR3 is TGTGCCAGCAGTTACGTCATGAATACCGGGGAGCTGTTTTTT.